The 25 T cell receptor beta chains listed next were all sequenced from one sample in a study of circulating and synovial CD4+ cells in juvenile arthritis. Produced via immunoSEQ multiplex PCR; TCRdb's table is partial and in-frame only. The repertoire holds 35,000 or so clones, with over 90% as singletons. Sequencing input: CD4+ T cells from blood. The receptors were gathered from a human donor with juvenile idiopathic arthritis.

V and J are TRBV14 and TRBJ2-2; 9 positions agree with TRBD1. Germline V gene data show CDR1 as SGHDN and CDR2 as FVKESK. The CDR3 length is 14 residues. The CDR3 DNA is TGTGATTTAGGGACAGGGCCTAACACCGGGGAGCTGTTTTTT. Its translation: CDLGTGPNTGELFF.

The chain couples TRBV6-1 to TRBJ1-2, with D perhaps matching TRBD1 (5 bases). CDR3 length equals 15 residues. Germline CDR1 is MNHNS and CDR2 is SASEGT. Trimming took off 2 bases at V and 0 bases at J, with 10 bases between the two ends. CDR3 in DNA: TGTGCCAGCAGTGAACAGGCCAGGGCTAACTATGGCTACACCTTC. This sequence encodes CASSEQARANYGYTF.

J is TRBJ2-3 and V is TRBV7-2; 8 nucleotides line up with TRBD2. CDR3 length: 16 residues. The germline CDR1 and CDR2 sequences are SGHTA and FQGNSA. V lost 2 bases to trimming and J lost 3 bases; unmatched junction nucleotides: 7. The DNA of the CDR3 is TGTGCCAGCAGCTTATCGCTAGCGGGCCCAACAGATACGCAGTATTTT. Encoded protein: CASSLSLAGPTDTQYF.

The gene calls are TRBV2 and TRBJ1-3, with unresolved D. This CDR3 contains 14 residues. The germline CDR1 and CDR2 sequences are SNHLY and FYNNEI. V lost 6 bases and J lost 0, with 9 bases in between. CDR3 sequence (DNA): TGTGCCAGCAGGTACGGGAGCTCTGGAAACACCATATATTTT. It codes for CASRYGSSGNTIYF.

The CDR3 DNA follows: TGTGCCAGCAGCTTAGGCGCCTCCACCCCAGATACGCAGTATTTT. This gives the protein CASSLGASTPDTQYF. The chain combines TRBV11-2 with TRBJ2-3; D not certain. The V gene's germline CDR1 is SGHAT and CDR2 FQNNGV. The CDR3 has 15 residues. V was shortened by 1 base and J by 4 bases, with 12 bases between the two germline ends.

This chain uses TRBV28 with TRBJ2-7, with a tentative D call TRBD2 (6 bases). Deletions cut 3 bases from V and 3 bases from J, with 12 bases between. CDR1 and CDR2 from the germline V gene are MDHEN and SYDVKM. The CDR3 extends over 14 amino acids. CDR3 DNA: TGTGCCAGCAGTTTCACCGGGACTTACTACGAGCAGTACTTC. This encodes CASSFTGTYYEQYF.

The chain employs TRBV4-2 and TRBJ2-7; 7 nucleotides align to TRBD1. The CDR3 is 15 residues long. In germline, CDR1 is LGHNA, CDR2 YNFKEQ. The junction had 5 bases not matched to a gene; V was cut back by 1 base and J by 2 bases. The CDR3 coding sequence is TGTGCCAGCAGCCAAGGGACAGGACAGGCCTACGAGCAGTACTTC. It specifies CASSQGTGQAYEQYF.

V is TRBV7-2 and J is TRBJ1-6, with 9 nucleotides matching TRBD1. Losses at the gene ends were 5 bases for V and 10 bases for J; bases not matched to a gene: 9. This CDR3 has 15 residues. The V gene's germline CDR1 is SGHTA and CDR2 FQGNSA. This chain's CDR3 is CASSLRTGERSPLHF. In DNA form, the CDR3 reads TGTGCCAGCAGCCTGCGGACAGGGGAGAGATCACCCCTCCACTTT.

This clone was detected only once. The chain is built from TRBV7-2 and TRBJ2-3, with D possibly TRBD1 on 7 matching bases. V gave up 3 bases and J gave up 0 bases, with 10 bases separating them. Germline-derived CDR1 and CDR2 are SGHTA and FQGNSA. CDR3 length: 15 amino acids. CDR3 loop: CASSFRGTSTDTQYF. The CDR3 nucleotides are TGTGCCAGCAGCTTCAGGGGGACTAGCACAGATACGCAGTATTTT.

V gene TRBV7-9 combines with J gene TRBJ2-7; 8 nucleotides line up with TRBD2. The trim removed 2 bases at V and 2 bases at J, leaving 14 bases unmatched. The CDR3 consists of 18 residues. The germline V gene encodes CDR1 SEHNR and CDR2 FQNEAQ (reference sequence). CDR3 residues: CASSLPGTSRTRTYEQYF. The CDR3 nucleotides read TGTGCCAGCAGCTTACCTGGGACTAGTAGGACCCGCACCTACGAGCAGTACTTC.

The chain uses TRBV6-1 and TRBJ1-1; the D is unclear. Between the trimmed V and J ends, which lost 2 bases and 8 bases, there was a span of 12 bases. CDR3 length: 13 residues. Germline V gives CDR1 MNHNS, CDR2 SASEGT. The CDR3 region has the DNA TGTGCCAGCAGTGAATACGAGTATCTAGAAGCTTTCTTT. As protein: CASSEYEYLEAFF.

The J gene is TRBJ1-2, the V gene TRBV2; TRBD1 agrees at 9 bases. Germline-derived CDR1 and CDR2 are SNHLY and FYNNEI. The J segment lost 8 bases and the V segment lost 10 bases, leaving 8 bases of the junction unmatched. This CDR3 has 12 residues. CDR3 in DNA: TGTGCCATCGCACAGGGGGCTGGGGGCTACACCTTC. This gives the protein CAIAQGAGGYTF. Full variable domain (outside the CDR3, taken from reference TRBV2 and TRBJ1-2): EPEVTQTPSHQVTQMGQEVILRCVPISNHLYFYWYRQILGQKVEFLVSFYNNEISEKSEIFDDQFSVERPDGSNFTLKIRSTKLEDSAMYFCAIAQGAGGYTFGSGTRLTVV.

The chain joins TRBV5-1 to TRBJ2-6; D not resolved. The CDR3 is 16 amino acids. Germline V CDR1 and CDR2: SGHRS, YFSETQ. The ends were cut back, 0 bases at V and 0 bases at J, with 7 bases in the middle. The CDR3 region has the DNA TGCGCCAGCAGCTTGGCCCCAGACTCTGGGGCCAACGTCCTGACTTTC. It encodes CASSLAPDSGANVLTF.

The chain employs TRBV2 and TRBJ1-6; 7 nucleotides match TRBD1. This CDR3 comprises 14 residues. After removal of 7 bases from V and 13 bases from J, the junction contained 13 bases not matched to a gene. Germline CDR1 is SNHLY and CDR2 is FYNNEI. The CDR3 DNA reads TGTGCCAGCATGTGGGACAGCGACTCGAATCCCCTCCACTTT. Protein: CASMWDSDSNPLHF.

The J gene is TRBJ1-4, the V gene TRBV19, with D hard to call. CDR1 LNHDA and CDR2 SQIVND come from the germline V gene (reference sequence). The CDR3 consists of 14 residues. V lost 7 bases, J lost 0 bases, and 9 bases lay in between. CDR3 DNA sequence: TGTGCCAGTACCTTTACAGCAACTAATGAAAAACTGTTTTTT. It yields the protein CASTFTATNEKLFF.

The gene calls are TRBV30 and TRBJ1-3; D ambiguous. The germline V gene encodes CDR1 GTSNPN and CDR2 SVGIG (reference sequence). Trimming shortened V by 3 bases and J by 3 bases, and 18 bases separated the two germline ends. There are 16 residues in the CDR3. The CDR3 region has the DNA TGTGCCTGGAGCGCCCATACCGGTCGGTTTGGAAACACCATATATTTT. Protein sequence: CAWSAHTGRFGNTIYF.

J is TRBJ2-3 and V is TRBV19; D uncertain. Trimming took off 8 bases at V and 7 bases at J, with 13 bases between the two ends. Germline CDR1 is LNHDA and CDR2 is SQIVND (reference sequence). CDR3 length: 12 residues. Written as DNA, the CDR3 is TGTGCCAGTTCGGCAGGCCAGAATACGCAGTATTTT. Amino acid sequence: CASSAGQNTQYF. The entire variable domain, with the rest obtained from reference TRBV19 and TRBJ2-3, is as follows: DGGITQSPKYLFRKEGQNVTLSCEQNLNHDAMYWYRQDPGQGLRLIYYSQIVNDFQKGDIAEGYSVSREKKESFPLTVTSAQKNPTAFYLCASSAGQNTQYFGPGTRLTVL.

The chain is built from TRBV19 and TRBJ1-5; 11 nucleotides match TRBD1. Germline V gene lookup returns CDR1 LNHDA and CDR2 SQIVND (reference sequence). J was trimmed by 6 bases and V by 6 bases; bases with no gene match: 4. The CDR3 runs to 14 residues. The CDR3 sequence is CASRWGTGGQPQHF. The DNA of the CDR3 is TGTGCCAGTAGATGGGGGACAGGGGGTCAGCCCCAGCATTTT.

This clone was seen just once. The rearrangement links TRBV10-3 to TRBJ1-1; 10 bases match TRBD1. This CDR3 spans 13 amino acids. The germline V gene has CDR1 ENHRY and CDR2 SYGVKD. Losses at the gene ends were 10 bases for V and 3 bases for J; bases not matched to a gene: 5. CDR3 residues: CATTGTGDTEAFF. The CDR3 bases are TGTGCCACCACCGGGACAGGGGACACTGAAGCTTTCTTT.

The chain links TRBV6-1 to TRBJ2-4, with a possible D match to TRBD2 (5 bases). Germline V lookup: CDR1 MNHNS, CDR2 SASEGT. The V and J ends lost 10 bases and 1 base respectively, with 11 bases between them. There are 13 residues in the CDR3. The CDR3 protein is CAILLEAKNIQYF. The CDR3 DNA is TGTGCCATCTTACTAGAGGCCAAAAACATTCAGTACTTC.

This rearrangement joins TRBV4-2 to TRBJ2-6, with D perhaps matching TRBD2 (5 bases). Trimming took 3 bases from V and 2 from J, leaving 8 bases between them. The CDR3 has 15 residues. Germline V gene sequence: CDR1 LGHNA, CDR2 YNFKEQ. The CDR3 reads CASSQATTGANVLTF. CDR3 DNA: TGTGCCAGCAGCCAGGCGACTACTGGGGCCAACGTCCTGACTTTC.

The chain carries TRBV6-4 and TRBJ2-5, with 9 bases aligning to TRBD2. Trimming at V came to 3 bases and at J to 2 bases, leaving 7 bases not matched to a gene. The CDR3 has 16 amino acids. Germline lookup yields CDR1 MRHNA and CDR2 SNTAGT. The DNA of the CDR3 is TGTGCCAGCAGTGAAGGTAGCGGGGGACCACAAGAGACCCAGTACTTC. It is translated as CASSEGSGGPQETQYF.

V is TRBV9 and J is TRBJ2-5; D may be TRBD2 (7 bases). This CDR3 has 17 residues. The germline V and J ends were trimmed by 0 bases and 4 bases, with 19 bases remaining between them. CDR1 SGDLS and CDR2 YYNGEE come from the germline V gene. CDR3 DNA: TGTGCCAGCAGCGTAGACCTAACCGGGGGGCCGGGAGAGACCCAGTACTTC. This encodes CASSVDLTGGPGETQYF. Looking up the rest from reference TRBV9 and TRBJ2-5 gives the full variable domain: DSGVTQTPKHLITATGQRVTLRCSPRSGDLSVYWYQQSLDQGLQFLIQYYNGEERAKGNILERFSAQQFPDLHSELNLSSLELGDSALYFCASSVDLTGGPGETQYFGPGTRLLVL.

The chain joins TRBV4-3 to TRBJ2-4; 8 bases agree with TRBD1. This CDR3 has 16 residues. Germline CDR1 and CDR2: LGHNA and YSLEER. The J segment lost 1 base and the V segment lost 4 bases, leaving 6 bases of the junction unmatched. The CDR3 bases are TGCGCCAGCAGCCGAGAAAGACAGGGGGCCAAAAACATTCAGTACTTC. This translates into CASSRERQGAKNIQYF.

The chain links TRBV19 to TRBJ1-5; D remains unclear. Germline CDR1 LNHDA, CDR2 SQIVND (reference sequence). The CDR3 extends over 14 amino acids. V lost 7 bases and J lost 0, with 10 bases in between. DNA of the CDR3: TGTGCCAGTACTCCCCGAGATAGCAATCAGCCCCAGCATTTT. It specifies CASTPRDSNQPQHF.